This record covers a single T cell receptor (beta chain). Unique molecular identifiers were incorporated into the prepared TCRbeta library. In TCRdb, the PCR reads were re-called with MiXCR into one record per CDR3 protein. The repertoire has 440,000 or so distinct CDR3 sequences, around 46% of them found once; the top ten carry approximately 30%. Germline V gene data show CDR1 as DFQATT and CDR2 as SNEGSKA (reference sequence). V was cut by 3 bases and J by 7 bases, with 10 bases left in between. CDR3 length equals 12 residues. This sample stems from a study of T-cell reconstitution after alpha-beta-depleted transplantation in children.

The TCR originated in a girl aged 2-10 years with aplastic anemia, due to receive a stem cell transplant. The chain joins TRBV20-1 to TRBJ1-5, with D uncertain. The sample in question was PBMCs, obtained before TCRalphabeta/CD19-depleted stem cell transplant. CDR3 sequence reads: CSASWRGQPQHF. DNA for the CDR3: TGCAGTGCTAGTTGGCGAGGACAGCCCCAGCATTTT.